A selection of T cell receptor beta chains follows, all from one sample in a study of blood T cell repertoires in COVID-19. The table came from immunoSEQ multiplex PCR; TCRdb's copy has only in-frame clones and leaves some out. The data show 100,000 to 120,000 clones, approximately 80% seen once. The sample was peripheral blood. The receptors derive from a woman aged 40 to 50 with acute or convalescent COVID-19. Both conserved end residues are part of each CDR3. Fields, in order: clone size, J gene, V gene, D gene, CDR3 length, CDR3 DNA, CDR3 protein. The D gene is left open where the match is weak. The size entry is marked missing in some rows and otherwise reads once, few, many or a size class.

size: .; J: TRBJ2-7; V: TRBV2; D: .; length: 12; DNA: TGTGCCAGCAGTGGACAGCCCTACGAGCAGTACTTC; CDR3: CASSGQPYEQYF
size: .; J: TRBJ1-1; V: TRBV30; D: .; length: 11; DNA: TGTGCCTGGAGTTATAACACTGAAGCTTTCTTT; CDR3: CAWSYNTEAFF
size: .; J: TRBJ1-4; V: TRBV7-9; D: TRBD1; length: 15; DNA: TGTGCCAGCAGCCAATGGACAGGGTATAATGAAAAACTGTTTTTT; CDR3: CASSQWTGYNEKLFF
size: .; J: TRBJ2-7; V: TRBV6-5; D: .; length: 15; DNA: TGTGCCAGCAGTTACTCCTGGCAGAGGACCTACGAGCAGTACTTC; CDR3: CASSYSWQRTYEQYF
size: .; J: TRBJ2-5; V: TRBV6-5; D: .; length: 14; DNA: TGTGCCAGCAGCACTAGCAGGAGCCAAGAGACCCAGTACTTC; CDR3: CASSTSRSQETQYF
size: .; J: TRBJ1-2; V: TRBV6-5; D: TRBD1; length: 14; DNA: TGTGCCAGCAGTTACTCGACAGGGTTCTATGGCTACACCTTC; CDR3: CASSYSTGFYGYTF
size: .; J: TRBJ2-7; V: TRBV5-1; D: TRBD2; length: 20; DNA: TGCGCCAGCAGCTTGGGTCGTGGGACTAGCGGGGGGCACCGCTCCTACGAGCAGTACTTC; CDR3: CASSLGRGTSGGHRSYEQYF
size: .; J: TRBJ1-4; V: TRBV4-1; D: TRBD1; length: 17; DNA: TGCGCCAGCAGCCAAGATAGGACAGGGGGAGAGGTGGAAAAACTGTTTTTT; CDR3: CASSQDRTGGEVEKLFF
size: .; J: TRBJ1-2; V: TRBV18; D: TRBD1; length: 16; DNA: TGTGCCAGCTCACCAATTGGGACAGGGCAAAACTATGGCTACACCTTC; CDR3: CASSPIGTGQNYGYTF
size: once; J: TRBJ2-1; V: TRBV7-9; D: .; length: 14; DNA: TGTGCCAGCAGCTTAAACAGGGCAGGCGGTGAGCAGTTCTTC; CDR3: CASSLNRAGGEQFF
size: .; J: TRBJ2-2; V: TRBV2; D: TRBD1; length: 15; DNA: TGTGCCAGCAGTTCTGGGGACAGATACACCGGGGAGCTGTTTTTT; CDR3: CASSSGDRYTGELFF
size: .; J: TRBJ1-1; V: TRBV11-2; D: .; length: 11; DNA: TGTGCCAGCAGCCCGGGAAGGGTGTCTTTCTTT; CDR3: CASSPGRVSFF
size: few; J: TRBJ1-3; V: TRBV28; D: TRBD1; length: 17; DNA: TGTGCCAGCAGCTCGGCACCGGGACAGGGTAGAGGAAACACCATATATTTT; CDR3: CASSSAPGQGRGNTIYF
size: .; J: TRBJ1-1; V: TRBV9; D: .; length: 14; DNA: TGTGCCAGCAGCGGATGGTCAGGGAACACTGAAGCTTTCTTT; CDR3: CASSGWSGNTEAFF
size: once; J: TRBJ2-7; V: TRBV2; D: TRBD2; length: 16; DNA: TGTGCCAGCAGTGACGGTGGCGGGGGGTTCTCCTACGAGCAGTACTTC; CDR3: CASSDGGGGFSYEQYF
size: once; J: TRBJ1-6; V: TRBV27; D: .; length: 16; DNA: TGTGCCAGCAGTAGTCCCCACAATCTGCTGAATTCACCCCTCCACTTT; CDR3: CASSSPHNLLNSPLHF
size: .; J: TRBJ1-1; V: TRBV6-5; D: .; length: 14; DNA: TGTGCCAGCGTCTTTCAACAGGGTGTTGGTGAAGCTTTCTTT; CDR3: CASVFQQGVGEAFF
size: .; J: TRBJ2-1; V: TRBV7-2; D: TRBD2; length: 14; DNA: TGTGCCAGCAACCCGGGGGGCTCCTACAATGAGCAGTTCTTC; CDR3: CASNPGGSYNEQFF
size: .; J: TRBJ2-2; V: TRBV25-1; D: .; length: 16; DNA: TGTGCCAGCAGTGAGGACACCAAGATCAACACCGGGGAGCTGTTTTTT; CDR3: CASSEDTKINTGELFF
size: once; J: TRBJ1-6; V: TRBV6-2/TRBV6-3; D: .; length: 17; DNA: TGTGCCAGCAGTTCCTACACCGCGACAGATTATAATTCACCCCTCCACTTT; CDR3: CASSSYTATDYNSPLHF
size: once; J: TRBJ1-1; V: TRBV12-5; D: .; length: 13; DNA: TGTGCTAGTGGTTTAGGCCTCCTGGGGGCGGCTTTCTTT; CDR3: CASGLGLLGAAFF
size: .; J: TRBJ1-4; V: TRBV6-6; D: TRBD1; length: 15; DNA: TGTGCCAGCAAGTATTCCCCACAGGGGGCTGAAAAACTGTTTTTT; CDR3: CASKYSPQGAEKLFF
size: .; J: TRBJ1-5; V: TRBV2; D: .; length: 13; DNA: TGTGCCAGCGATCTACAGGGTAATCAGCCCCAGCATTTT; CDR3: CASDLQGNQPQHF
size: .; J: TRBJ1-1; V: TRBV5-1; D: .; length: 15; DNA: TGCGCCAGCAGCTTGCAAACAACAGATCACACTGAAGCTTTCTTT; CDR3: CASSLQTTDHTEAFF
size: .; J: TRBJ2-7; V: TRBV6-5; D: .; length: 13; DNA: TGTGCCAGCAGTTCCCTGGTAGCGAGGGAGCAGTACTTC; CDR3: CASSSLVAREQYF
size: .; J: TRBJ1-4; V: TRBV2; D: .; length: 15; DNA: TGTGCCAGCAGTGATGTGCGGGGGTCAAATGAAAAACTGTTTTTT; CDR3: CASSDVRGSNEKLFF
size: .; J: TRBJ2-3; V: TRBV3-1/TRBV3-2; D: TRBD2; length: 17; DNA: TGTGCCAGCAGCCGGACTAGCGGGGGCCCTAGCACAGATACGCAGTATTTT; CDR3: CASSRTSGGPSTDTQYF
size: .; J: TRBJ1-5; V: TRBV6-1; D: TRBD1; length: 15; DNA: TGTGCCAGCAGTGATGGACAGGGGGGCAATCAGCCCCAGCATTTT; CDR3: CASSDGQGGNQPQHF
size: once; J: TRBJ2-2; V: TRBV7-8; D: TRBD1; length: 16; DNA: TGTGCCAGCAGCGCCCCCGGGACAGGGTCGAGCGGGGAGCTGTTTTTT; CDR3: CASSAPGTGSSGELFF
size: .; J: TRBJ2-7; V: TRBV25-1; D: .; length: 13; DNA: TGTGCCAGCAGTGACGCGGGCTCCTACGAGCAGTACTTC; CDR3: CASSDAGSYEQYF
size: .; J: TRBJ2-3; V: TRBV10-1; D: TRBD1; length: 13; DNA: TGCGCCAGCAGAAGACAGGGTTCAGATACGCAGTATTTT; CDR3: CASRRQGSDTQYF
size: .; J: TRBJ2-7; V: TRBV19; D: TRBD2; length: 15; DNA: TGTGCCAGTAGACCCAGACTAGCGGGGGCCTACGAGCAGTACTTC; CDR3: CASRPRLAGAYEQYF
size: .; J: TRBJ2-3; V: TRBV7-2; D: .; length: 16; DNA: TGTGCCAGCAGCTTATCTTCGACCACCGCGGGGGATACGCAGTATTTT; CDR3: CASSLSSTTAGDTQYF
size: .; J: TRBJ1-6; V: TRBV4-1; D: TRBD1; length: 15; DNA: TGCGCCAGCAGCCAAGCCGGGACAGGGAATTCACCCCTCCACTTT; CDR3: CASSQAGTGNSPLHF
size: few; J: TRBJ2-1; V: TRBV27; D: TRBD1; length: 16; DNA: TGTGCCAGCAGTACACACAGGGGTATTACCTACAATGAGCAGTTCTTC; CDR3: CASSTHRGITYNEQFF
size: few; J: TRBJ1-6; V: TRBV5-6; D: .; length: 14; DNA: TGTGCCAGCAGCTCCGGGACACGGGATTCACCCCTCCACTTT; CDR3: CASSSGTRDSPLHF
size: .; J: TRBJ2-7; V: TRBV2; D: TRBD2; length: 15; DNA: TGTGCCAGCAGTGAAGTGCGGGGGGGGGCCTACGAGCAGTACTTC; CDR3: CASSEVRGGAYEQYF